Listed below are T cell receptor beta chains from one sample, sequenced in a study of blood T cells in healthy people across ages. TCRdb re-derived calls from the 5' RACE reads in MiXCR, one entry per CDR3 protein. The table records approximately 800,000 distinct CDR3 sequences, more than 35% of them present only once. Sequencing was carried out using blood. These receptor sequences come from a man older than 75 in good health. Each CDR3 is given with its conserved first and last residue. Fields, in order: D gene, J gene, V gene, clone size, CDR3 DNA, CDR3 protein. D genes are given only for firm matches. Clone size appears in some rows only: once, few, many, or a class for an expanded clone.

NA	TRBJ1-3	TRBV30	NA	TGTGCCTGGAGTTTCGGAGTCCTTTCTGGAAACACCATATATTTT	CAWSFGVLSGNTIYF
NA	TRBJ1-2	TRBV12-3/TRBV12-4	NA	TGTGCCAGCAGTTTAGGGGGGATTGAGTTTGGCTACACCTTC	CASSLGGIEFGYTF
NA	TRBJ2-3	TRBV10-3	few	TGTGCCATCAGTGACGGTGAAGGTGGCACAGATACGCAGTATTTT	CAISDGEGGTDTQYF
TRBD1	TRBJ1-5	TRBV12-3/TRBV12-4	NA	TGTGCCAGCAGTCCCCAGGGGGCGATTCAGCCCCAGCATTTT	CASSPQGAIQPQHF
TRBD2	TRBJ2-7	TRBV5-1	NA	TGCGCCAGCAGCCGGGAGGGGCAGGCTTCCTACAATGAGCAGTACTTC	CASSREGQASYNEQYF
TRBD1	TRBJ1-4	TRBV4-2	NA	TGTGCCAGCAGCCAAGTAGGGACAGGGGAAAAACTGTTTTTT	CASSQVGTGEKLFF
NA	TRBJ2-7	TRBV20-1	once	TGCAGTGCTAGAGATCCGAATAGGGGTCCAACGTACGAGCAGTACTTC	CSARDPNRGPTYEQYF
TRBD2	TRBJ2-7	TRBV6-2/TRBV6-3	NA	TGTGCCAGCAGGACCCCTCGAGCGGGAGCCTACGAGCAGTACTTC	CASRTPRAGAYEQYF
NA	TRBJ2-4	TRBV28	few	TGTGCCAGCAGGCAAACCGATGGGGCCCAGGGCATTCAGTACTTC	CASRQTDGAQGIQYF
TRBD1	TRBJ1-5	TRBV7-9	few	TGTGCCAGCACCCAGGGGGCGAATCAGCCCCAGCATTTT	CASTQGANQPQHF
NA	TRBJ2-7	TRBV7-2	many	TGTGCCAGCAGCTTAGCGCTCGGCGCCTCAGTCAACTACGAGCAGTACTTC	CASSLALGASVNYEQYF
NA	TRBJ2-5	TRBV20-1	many	TGCAGTGCTAGAGTAACAGGGAGGTGGGCCCAGTACTTC	CSARVTGRWAQYF
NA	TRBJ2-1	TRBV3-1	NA	TGTGCCAGCAGCCAAATGACTAGTTACAATGAGCAGTTCTTC	CASSQMTSYNEQFF
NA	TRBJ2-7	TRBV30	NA	TGTGCCTGGAGCCCCGGTGGGCCTACCTACGAGCAGTACTTC	CAWSPGGPTYEQYF
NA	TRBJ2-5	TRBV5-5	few	TGTGCCAGCAGCATAGCGGAAATCCAAGAGACCCAGTACTTC	CASSIAEIQETQYF
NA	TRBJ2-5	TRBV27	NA	TGTGCCAGCAGTTCCCAGGCCTTAGGGGAGACCCAGTACTTC	CASSSQALGETQYF
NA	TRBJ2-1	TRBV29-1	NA	TGCAGCGGCGATGGGGGACTCACAGACAGTGAGCAGTTCTTC	CSGDGGLTDSEQFF
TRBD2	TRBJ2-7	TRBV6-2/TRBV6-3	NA	TGTGCCAGCGGCCCCGGGGGGACTTCCACCTACGAGCAGTACTTC	CASGPGGTSTYEQYF
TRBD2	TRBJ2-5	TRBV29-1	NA	TGCAGCGTCTCCGACTCAGCGGGAGGGGAGACCCAGTACTTC	CSVSDSAGGETQYF
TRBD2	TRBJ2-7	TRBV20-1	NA	TGCAGTGCTAGAGATAGCGCGGGAGCGCTAAAAGAGGCCCAGTACTTC	CSARDSAGALKEAQYF
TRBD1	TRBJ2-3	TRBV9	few	TGTGCCAGCAGCGTAGCCAGGGACAGGGGGACAGATACGCAGTATTTT	CASSVARDRGTDTQYF
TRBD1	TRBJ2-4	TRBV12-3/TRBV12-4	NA	TGTGCCAGCAGTCCCAGGACAGGGAGCAACATTCAGTACTTC	CASSPRTGSNIQYF
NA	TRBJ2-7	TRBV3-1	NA	TGTGCCAGCAGCAGCCGTCCCTCATTCGAGTACGAGCAGTACTTC	CASSSRPSFEYEQYF
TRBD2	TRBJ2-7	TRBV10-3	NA	TGTGCCATCAGTGAGCCGGGACTAGCGGCTTACAATGAGCAGTACTTC	CAISEPGLAAYNEQYF
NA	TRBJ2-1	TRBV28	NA	TGTGCCAGCAATTTAAACGCCGGGGATGAGCAGTTCTTC	CASNLNAGDEQFF
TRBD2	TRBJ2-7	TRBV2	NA	TGTGCCAGCAGTGCTCGCGGGAGCTCCGACAATGAGCAGTACTTC	CASSARGSSDNEQYF
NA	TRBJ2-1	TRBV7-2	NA	TGTGCCAGCAGGTCCCGGTGGAAGAACTCCTACAATGAGCAGTTCTTC	CASRSRWKNSYNEQFF
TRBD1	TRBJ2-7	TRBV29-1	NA	TGCAGCGTTGCCCGACAGGGGCGATCCTACGAGCAGTACTTC	CSVARQGRSYEQYF
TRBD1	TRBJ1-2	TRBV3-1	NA	TGTGCCAGCAGCCGCCCGCGAGGACCAGGGGGTTCGGGCTACACCTTC	CASSRPRGPGGSGYTF
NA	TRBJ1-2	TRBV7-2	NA	TGTGCCAGCAGCCAGGACAGCTCGAACTATGGCTACACCTTC	CASSQDSSNYGYTF
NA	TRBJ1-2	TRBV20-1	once	TGCAGTGCTCCTTTCCATGGCTACACCTTC	CSAPFHGYTF
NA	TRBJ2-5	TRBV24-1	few	TGTGCCACCAGTGATTTGAGGACAGCCGATCAAGAGACCCAGTACTTC	CATSDLRTADQETQYF
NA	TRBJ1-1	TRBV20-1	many	TGCAGTGCTAGAGTAGTTGGCAGACCGAACACTGAAGCTTTCTTT	CSARVVGRPNTEAFF
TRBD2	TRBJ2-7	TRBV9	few	TGTGCCAGCAGCGTAGGACTAGCGGGAGTAGCGTATTCCTACGAGCAGTACTTC	CASSVGLAGVAYSYEQYF
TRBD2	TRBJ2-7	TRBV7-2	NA	TGTGCCAGCAGCTCTAGCGGGGGCAACGAGCAGTACTTC	CASSSSGGNEQYF
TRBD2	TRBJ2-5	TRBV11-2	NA	TGTGCCAGCAGCTCCATCGTACCTAGCGGAGAAAAGGGAGAGCAGTACTTC	CASSSIVPSGEKGEQYF
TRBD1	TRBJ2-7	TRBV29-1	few	TGCAGCGTTGATCGCGGGACAGGGTCCTACGAGCAGTACTTC	CSVDRGTGSYEQYF
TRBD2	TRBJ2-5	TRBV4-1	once	TGCGCCAGCAGCCAAGTCGGGGGGGCCAACCAAGAGACCCAGTACTTC	CASSQVGGANQETQYF
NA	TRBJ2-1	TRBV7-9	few	TGTGCCAGCAGCCGCTCATCGGGGAACCCTCGGGGTGAGCAGTTCTTC	CASSRSSGNPRGEQFF
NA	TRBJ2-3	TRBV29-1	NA	TGCAGCGTTGACCAGGGGTCCCTAAATACGCAGTATTTT	CSVDQGSLNTQYF